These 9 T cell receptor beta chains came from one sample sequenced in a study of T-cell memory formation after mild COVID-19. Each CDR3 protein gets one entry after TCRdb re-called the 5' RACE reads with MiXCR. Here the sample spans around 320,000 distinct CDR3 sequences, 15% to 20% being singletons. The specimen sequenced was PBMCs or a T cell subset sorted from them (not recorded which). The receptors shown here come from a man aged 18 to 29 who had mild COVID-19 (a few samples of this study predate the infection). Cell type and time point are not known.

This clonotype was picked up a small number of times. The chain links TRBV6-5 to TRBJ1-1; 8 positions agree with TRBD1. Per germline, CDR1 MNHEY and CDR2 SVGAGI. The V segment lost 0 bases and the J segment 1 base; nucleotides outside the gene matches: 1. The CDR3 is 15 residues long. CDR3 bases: TGTGCCAGCAGTTACTCCGGGACAGGGAACACTGAAGCTTTCTTT. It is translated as CASSYSGTGNTEAFF.

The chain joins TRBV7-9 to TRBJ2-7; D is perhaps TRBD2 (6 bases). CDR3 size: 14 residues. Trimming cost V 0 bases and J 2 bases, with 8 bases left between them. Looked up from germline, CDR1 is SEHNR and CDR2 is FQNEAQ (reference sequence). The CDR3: CASSLAEGAYEQYF. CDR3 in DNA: TGTGCCAGCAGCTTAGCGGAGGGAGCCTACGAGCAGTACTTC. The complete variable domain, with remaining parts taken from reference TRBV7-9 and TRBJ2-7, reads DTGVSQNPRHKITKRGQNVTFRCDPISEHNRLYWYRQTLGQGPEFLTYFQNEAQLEKSRLLSDRFSAERPKGSFSTLEIQRTEQGDSAMYLCASSLAEGAYEQYFGPGTRLTVT.

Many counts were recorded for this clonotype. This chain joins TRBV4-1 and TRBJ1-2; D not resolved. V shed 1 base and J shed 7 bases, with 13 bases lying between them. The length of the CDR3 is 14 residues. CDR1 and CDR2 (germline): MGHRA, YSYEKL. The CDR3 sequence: CASSQGFMEGGYTF. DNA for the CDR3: TGCGCCAGCAGCCAAGGATTCATGGAGGGTGGCTACACCTTC.

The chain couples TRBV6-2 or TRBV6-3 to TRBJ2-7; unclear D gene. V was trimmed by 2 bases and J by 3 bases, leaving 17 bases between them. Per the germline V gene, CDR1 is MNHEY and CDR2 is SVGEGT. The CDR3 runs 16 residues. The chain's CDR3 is CASSYILALGSYEQYV. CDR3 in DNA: TGTGCCAGCAGTTACATCCTGGCTCTCGGTAGCTACGAGCAGTACGTC.

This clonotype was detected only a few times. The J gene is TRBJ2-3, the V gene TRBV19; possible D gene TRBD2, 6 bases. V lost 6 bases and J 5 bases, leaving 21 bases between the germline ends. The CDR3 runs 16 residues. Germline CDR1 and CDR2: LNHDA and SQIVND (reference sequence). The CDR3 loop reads CASRPLGGARRDTQYF. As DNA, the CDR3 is TGTGCCAGTAGGCCCTTAGGAGGGGCCCGTCGAGATACGCAGTATTTT.

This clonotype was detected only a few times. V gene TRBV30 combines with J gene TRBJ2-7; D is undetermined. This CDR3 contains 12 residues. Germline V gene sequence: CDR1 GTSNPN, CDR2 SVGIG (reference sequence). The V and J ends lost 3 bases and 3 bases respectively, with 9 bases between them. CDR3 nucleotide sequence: TGTGCCTGGAGGGACCGCCACTACGAGCAGTACTTC. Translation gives CAWRDRHYEQYF.

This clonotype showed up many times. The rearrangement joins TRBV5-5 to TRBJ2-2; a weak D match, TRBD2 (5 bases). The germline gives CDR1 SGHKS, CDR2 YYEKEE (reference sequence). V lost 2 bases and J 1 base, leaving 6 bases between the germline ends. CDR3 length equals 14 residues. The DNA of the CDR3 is TGTGCCAGCAGCTTCAGCGGGAACACCGGGGAGCTGTTTTTT. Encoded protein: CASSFSGNTGELFF.

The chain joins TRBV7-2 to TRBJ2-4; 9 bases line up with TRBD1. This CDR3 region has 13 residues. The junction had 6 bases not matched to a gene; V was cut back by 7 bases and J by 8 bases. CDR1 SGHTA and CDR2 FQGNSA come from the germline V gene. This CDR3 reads CASNPTGGDIQYF. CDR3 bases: TGTGCCAGCAACCCGACAGGGGGAGACATTCAGTACTTC.

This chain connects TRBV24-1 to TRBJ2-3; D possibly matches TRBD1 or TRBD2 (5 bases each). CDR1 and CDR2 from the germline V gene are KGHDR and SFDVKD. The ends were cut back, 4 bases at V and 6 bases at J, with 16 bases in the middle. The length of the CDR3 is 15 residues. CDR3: CATSETGRAGDTQYF. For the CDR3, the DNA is TGTGCCACCAGTGAGACGGGACGCGCAGGGGATACGCAGTATTTT.